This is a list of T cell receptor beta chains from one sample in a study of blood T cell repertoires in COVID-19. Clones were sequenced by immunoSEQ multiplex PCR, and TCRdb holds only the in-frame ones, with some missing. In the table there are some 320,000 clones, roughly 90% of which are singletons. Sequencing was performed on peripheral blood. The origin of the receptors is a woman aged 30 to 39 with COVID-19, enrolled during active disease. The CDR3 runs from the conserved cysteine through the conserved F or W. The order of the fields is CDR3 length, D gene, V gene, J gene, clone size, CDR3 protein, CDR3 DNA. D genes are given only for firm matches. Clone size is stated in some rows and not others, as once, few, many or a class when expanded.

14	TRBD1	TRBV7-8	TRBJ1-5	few	CASSLWTGDQPQHF	TGTGCCAGCAGCCTCTGGACAGGGGATCAGCCCCAGCATTTT
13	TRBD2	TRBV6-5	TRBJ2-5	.	CASRTSGGETQYF	TGTGCCAGCAGGACTAGCGGGGGAGAGACCCAGTACTTC
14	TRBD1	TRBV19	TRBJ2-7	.	CASRTRDSLTKQYF	TGTGCCAGTAGGACACGGGACAGCTTAACCAAACAGTACTTC
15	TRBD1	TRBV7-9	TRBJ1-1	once	CASSAQDRGNTEAFF	TGTGCCAGCAGCGCGCAGGACAGGGGGAACACTGAAGCTTTCTTT
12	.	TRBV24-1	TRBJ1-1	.	CATSDHSGMAFF	TGTGCCACCAGTGACCATTCGGGGATGGCTTTCTTT
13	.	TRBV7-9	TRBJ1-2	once	CASSLATDYGYTF	TGTGCCAGCAGCTTAGCTACTGACTATGGCTACACCTTC
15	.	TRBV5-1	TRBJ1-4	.	CASSLVGSTNEKLFF	TGCGCCAGCAGCTTGGTAGGGAGTACCAATGAAAAACTGTTTTTT
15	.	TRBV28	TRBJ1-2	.	CASSPPGPPGYGYTF	TGTGCCAGCAGTCCACCCGGCCCCCCCGGGTATGGCTACACCTTC
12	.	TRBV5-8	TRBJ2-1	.	CASSLAYDEQFF	TGTGCCAGCAGCCTAGCTTATGATGAGCAGTTCTTC
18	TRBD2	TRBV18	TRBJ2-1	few	CASSPTLAGGKGKNEQFF	TGTGCCAGCTCACCAACCCTAGCGGGGGGAAAGGGTAAGAATGAGCAGTTCTTC
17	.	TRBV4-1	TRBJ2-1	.	CASSQNNRVGSKREQFF	TGCGCCAGCAGCCAAAACAACAGGGTTGGGAGTAAACGTGAGCAGTTCTTC
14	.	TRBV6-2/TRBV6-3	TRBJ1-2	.	CASSYGGANYGYTF	TGTGCCAGCAGTTACGGGGGGGCTAACTATGGCTACACCTTC
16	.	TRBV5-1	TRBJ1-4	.	CASSSEQGLTNEKLFF	TGCGCCAGCAGCTCGGAACAGGGTTTAACTAATGAAAAACTGTTTTTT
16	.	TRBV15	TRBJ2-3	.	CATSRERTATVDTQYF	TGTGCCACCAGCAGAGAGAGGACAGCCACCGTGGATACGCAGTATTTT
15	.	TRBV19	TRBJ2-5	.	CASSIGGRAQETQYF	TGTGCCAGTAGTATAGGGGGCAGAGCTCAAGAGACCCAGTACTTC
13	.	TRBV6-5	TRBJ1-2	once	CASRGGGLWGYTF	TGTGCCAGCAGGGGGGGAGGACTTTGGGGCTACACCTTC
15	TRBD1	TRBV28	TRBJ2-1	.	CASSLLGQGGREQFF	TGTGCCAGCAGTTTATTGGGACAGGGGGGTCGAGAGCAGTTCTTC
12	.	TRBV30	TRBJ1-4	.	CAWSAPRRELFF	TGTGCCTGGAGTGCCCCCAGGAGGGAACTGTTTTTT
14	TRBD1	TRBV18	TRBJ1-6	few	CASSPSGGDSPLHF	TGTGCCAGCTCACCATCAGGGGGCGATTCACCCCTCCACTTT
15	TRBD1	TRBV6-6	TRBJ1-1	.	CASRYGQGAFGEAFF	TGTGCCAGCAGGTACGGACAGGGGGCTTTTGGTGAAGCTTTCTTT
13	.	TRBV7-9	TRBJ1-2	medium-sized	CASSLEEDYGYTF	TGTGCCAGCAGCTTAGAAGAGGACTATGGCTACACCTTC
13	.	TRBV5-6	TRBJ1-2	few	CASSYGGAGGYTF	TGTGCCAGCAGCTATGGGGGCGCAGGTGGCTACACCTTC
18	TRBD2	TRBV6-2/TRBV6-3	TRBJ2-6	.	CASSYERGDYSGANVLTF	TGTGCCAGCAGTTACGAGCGGGGGGATTACTCTGGGGCCAACGTCCTGACTTTC
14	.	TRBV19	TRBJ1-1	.	CASRTEKRDTEAFF	TGTGCCAGTAGAACCGAGAAAAGAGACACTGAAGCTTTCTTT
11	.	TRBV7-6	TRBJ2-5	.	CASSFSETQYF	TGTGCCAGCAGCTTCTCGGAGACCCAGTACTTC
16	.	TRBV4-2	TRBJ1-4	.	CASSQDRKQAGEKLFF	TGTGCCAGCAGCCAAGATAGGAAACAGGCCGGTGAAAAACTGTTTTTT
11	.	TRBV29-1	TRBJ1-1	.	CSVRGSTEAFF	TGCAGCGTTCGTGGTAGCACTGAAGCTTTCTTT
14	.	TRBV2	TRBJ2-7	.	CASSALDSSYEQYF	TGTGCCAGCAGTGCCTTGGACAGCTCCTACGAGCAGTACTTC